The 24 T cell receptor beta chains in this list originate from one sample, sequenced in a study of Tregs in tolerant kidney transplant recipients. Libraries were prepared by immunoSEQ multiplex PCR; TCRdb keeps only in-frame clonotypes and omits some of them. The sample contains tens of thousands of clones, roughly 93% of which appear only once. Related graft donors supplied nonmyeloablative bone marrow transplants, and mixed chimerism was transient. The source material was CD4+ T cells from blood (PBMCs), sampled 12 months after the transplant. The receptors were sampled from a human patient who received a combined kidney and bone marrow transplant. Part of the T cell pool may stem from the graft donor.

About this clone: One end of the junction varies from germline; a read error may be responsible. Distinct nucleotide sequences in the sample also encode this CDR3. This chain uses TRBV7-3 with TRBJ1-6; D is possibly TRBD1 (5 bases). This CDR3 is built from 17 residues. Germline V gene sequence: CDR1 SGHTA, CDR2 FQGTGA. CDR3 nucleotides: TGTGCCAGCAGTAGTTCGGGGGAAAGGGGAGTCAATTCCCCCCTCCACTTT. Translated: CASSSSGERGVNSPLHF.

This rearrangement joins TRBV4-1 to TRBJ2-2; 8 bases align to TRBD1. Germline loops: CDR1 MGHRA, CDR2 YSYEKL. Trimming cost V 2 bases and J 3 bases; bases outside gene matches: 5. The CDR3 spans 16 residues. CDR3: CASSQLQGADTGELFF. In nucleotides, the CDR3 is TGCGCCAGCAGCCAACTTCAGGGGGCGGACACCGGGGAGCTGTTTTTT.

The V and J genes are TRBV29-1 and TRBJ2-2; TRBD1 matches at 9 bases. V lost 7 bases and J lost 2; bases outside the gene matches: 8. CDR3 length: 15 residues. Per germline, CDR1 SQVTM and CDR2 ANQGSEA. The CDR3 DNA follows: TGCAGCGCAGGACGGACAGGGGCTAACACCGGGGAGCTGTTTTTT. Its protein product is CSAGRTGANTGELFF.

The CDR3 DNA reads as TGTGCCATCAGTGAGTCAAGGGAGAAAAATCAGCCCCAGCATTTT. Translation: CAISESREKNQPQHF. The chain is built from TRBV10-3 and TRBJ1-5, with D unclear. The CDR3 is 15 residues long. Germline loops: CDR1 ENHRY, CDR2 SYGVKD. Trimming cost V 0 bases and J 4 bases, with 10 bases left between them.

CDR3 region: CASSLVRGGSYTEAFF. For the CDR3, the DNA is TGTGCCAGCAGCTTAGTTCGCGGGGGGAGCTACACTGAAGCTTTCTTT. J is TRBJ1-1 and V is TRBV7-2; a weak D match, TRBD1 (5 bases). CDR1 and CDR2 from the germline V gene are SGHTA and FQGNSA. This CDR3 is built from 16 residues. V gave up 1 base and J gave up 3 bases, with 15 bases separating them.

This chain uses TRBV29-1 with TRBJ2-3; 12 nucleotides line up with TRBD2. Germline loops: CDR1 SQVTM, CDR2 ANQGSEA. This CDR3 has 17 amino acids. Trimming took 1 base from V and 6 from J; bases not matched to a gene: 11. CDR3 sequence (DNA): TGCAGCGTTGAAGCTAGCGGGAGGGCCCTCGGTTGGGATACGCAGTATTTT. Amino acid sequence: CSVEASGRALGWDTQYF.

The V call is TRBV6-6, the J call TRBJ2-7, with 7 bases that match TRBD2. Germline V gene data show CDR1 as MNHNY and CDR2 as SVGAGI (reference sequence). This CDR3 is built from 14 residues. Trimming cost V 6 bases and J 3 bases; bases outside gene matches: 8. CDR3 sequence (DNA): TGTGCCAGCAGCCTAAAAACGGGGGGCTACGAGCAGTACTTC. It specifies CASSLKTGGYEQYF.

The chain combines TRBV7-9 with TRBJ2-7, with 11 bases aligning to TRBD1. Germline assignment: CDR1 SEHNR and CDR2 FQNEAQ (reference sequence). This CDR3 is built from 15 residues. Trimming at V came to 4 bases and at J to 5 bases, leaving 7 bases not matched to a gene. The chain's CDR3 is CASSWTGTGGNEQYF. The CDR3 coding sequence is TGTGCCAGCAGCTGGACTGGGACAGGGGGGAACGAGCAGTACTTC.

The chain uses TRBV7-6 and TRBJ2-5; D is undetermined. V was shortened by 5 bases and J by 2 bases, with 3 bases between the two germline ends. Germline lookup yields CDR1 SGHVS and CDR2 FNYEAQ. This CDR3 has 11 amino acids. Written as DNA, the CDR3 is TGTGCCAGCAGCCATCAAGAGACCCAGTACTTC. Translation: CASSHQETQYF.

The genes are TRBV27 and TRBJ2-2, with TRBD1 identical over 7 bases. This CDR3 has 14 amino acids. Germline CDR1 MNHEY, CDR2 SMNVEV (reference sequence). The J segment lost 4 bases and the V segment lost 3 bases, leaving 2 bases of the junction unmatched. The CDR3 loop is CASSFTGVTGELFF. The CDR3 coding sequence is TGTGCCAGCAGTTTTACAGGGGTCACCGGGGAGCTGTTTTTT.

The CDR3: CASSKTSGNEQFF. CDR3 nucleotide sequence: TGTGCCAGCAGCAAGACTAGCGGCAATGAGCAGTTCTTC. The chain combines TRBV7-3 with TRBJ2-1; 9 nucleotides align to TRBD2. The germline gives CDR1 SGHTA, CDR2 FQGTGA. The CDR3 runs to 13 residues. Trimming at V came to 5 bases and at J to 6 bases, leaving 2 bases not matched to a gene.

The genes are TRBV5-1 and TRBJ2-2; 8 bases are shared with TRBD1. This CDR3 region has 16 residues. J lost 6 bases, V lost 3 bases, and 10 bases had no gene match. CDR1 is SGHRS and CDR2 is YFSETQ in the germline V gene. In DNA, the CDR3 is TGCGCCAGCAGCTGGCAGGGCGGACAGGGCCCCGGGGAGCTGTTTTTT. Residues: CASSWQGGQGPGELFF.

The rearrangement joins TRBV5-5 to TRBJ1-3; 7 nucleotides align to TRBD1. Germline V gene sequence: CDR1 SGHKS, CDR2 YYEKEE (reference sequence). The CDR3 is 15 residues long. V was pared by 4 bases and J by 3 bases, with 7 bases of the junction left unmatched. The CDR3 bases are TGTGCCAGCAGCCGTGAAGGGGGCTATGGAAACACCATATATTTT. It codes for CASSREGGYGNTIYF.

The CDR3 sequence: CASSLGTGATFNEKLFF. The CDR3 region has the DNA TGTGCCAGCAGCCTCGGGACAGGGGCCACTTTTAATGAAAAACTGTTTTTT. V and J are TRBV7-9 and TRBJ1-4, with 10 bases lining up with TRBD1. Germline assignment: CDR1 SEHNR and CDR2 FQNEAQ (reference sequence). With 5 bases clipped from V and 4 bases from J, the junction kept 10 bases outside the gene matches. The CDR3 runs 17 residues.

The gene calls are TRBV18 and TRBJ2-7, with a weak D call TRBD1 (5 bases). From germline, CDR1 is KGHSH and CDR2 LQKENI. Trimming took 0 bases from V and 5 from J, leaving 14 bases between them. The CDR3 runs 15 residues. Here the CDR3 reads CASSPPGLQENEQYF. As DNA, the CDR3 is TGTGCCAGCTCACCACCGGGTCTACAGGAAAACGAGCAGTACTTC.

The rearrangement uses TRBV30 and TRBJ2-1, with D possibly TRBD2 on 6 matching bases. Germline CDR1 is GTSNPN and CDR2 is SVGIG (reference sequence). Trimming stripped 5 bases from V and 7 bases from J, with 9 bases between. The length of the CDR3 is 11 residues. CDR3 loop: CAWRTTNEQFF. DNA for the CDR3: TGTGCCTGGCGGACTACGAATGAGCAGTTCTTC.

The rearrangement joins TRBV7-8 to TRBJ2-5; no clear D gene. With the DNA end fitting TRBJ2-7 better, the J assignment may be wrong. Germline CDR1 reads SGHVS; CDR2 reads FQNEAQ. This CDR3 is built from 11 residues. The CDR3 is CASSPSYEQYF. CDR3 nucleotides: TGTGCCAGCAGCCCGTCCTACGAGCAGTACTTC.

In DNA, the CDR3 is TGTGCCAGCAGCCCCCTGACTAGCGGGAGGGCCTCTAGCACAGATACGCAGTATTTT. Its protein is CASSPLTSGRASSTDTQYF. The chain links TRBV14 to TRBJ2-3; 14 bases are a match to TRBD2. The CDR3 is made up of 19 amino acids. Trimming removed 4 bases from V and 0 bases from J; junction bases left unmatched: 9. The germline V gene has CDR1 SGHDN and CDR2 FVKESK.

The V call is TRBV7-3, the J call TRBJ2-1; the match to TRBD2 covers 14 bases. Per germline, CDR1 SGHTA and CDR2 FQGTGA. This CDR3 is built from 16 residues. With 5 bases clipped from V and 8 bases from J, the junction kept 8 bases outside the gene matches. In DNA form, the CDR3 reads TGTGCCAGCAGCAAACCGGGACTAGCGGGAGTGGATGAGCAGTTCTTC. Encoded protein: CASSKPGLAGVDEQFF.

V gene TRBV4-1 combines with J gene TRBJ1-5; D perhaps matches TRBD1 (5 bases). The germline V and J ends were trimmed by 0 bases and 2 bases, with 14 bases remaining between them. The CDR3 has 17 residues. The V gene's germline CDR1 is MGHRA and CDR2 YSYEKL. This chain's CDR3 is CASSQDSSGGGNQPQHF. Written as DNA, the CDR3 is TGCGCCAGCAGCCAAGATTCGTCTGGAGGGGGCAATCAGCCCCAGCATTTT.

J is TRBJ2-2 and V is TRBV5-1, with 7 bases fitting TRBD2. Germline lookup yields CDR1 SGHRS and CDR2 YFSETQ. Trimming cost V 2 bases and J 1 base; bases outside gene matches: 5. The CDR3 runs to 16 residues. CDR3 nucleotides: TGCGCCAGCAGCTTACGCGCTAGCGGGAACACCGGGGAGCTGTTTTTT. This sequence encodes CASSLRASGNTGELFF.

Written as DNA, the CDR3 is TGTGCCAGCAGCTCCCCCGGCGGGCGGGGGGGCGGAGGAGATACGCAGTATTTT. Its translation: CASSSPGGRGGGGDTQYF. The chain is built from TRBV7-2 and TRBJ2-3; 9 bases match TRBD2. The ends lost 4 bases at V and 5 bases at J; junction bases unmatched: 16. The CDR3 has 18 residues. CDR1 is SGHTA, CDR2 FQGNSA, per germline.

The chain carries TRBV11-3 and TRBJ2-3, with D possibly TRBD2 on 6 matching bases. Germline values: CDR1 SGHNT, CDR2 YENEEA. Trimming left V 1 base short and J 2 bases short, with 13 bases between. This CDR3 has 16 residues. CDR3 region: CASSLGVAANTDTQYF. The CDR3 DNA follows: TGTGCCAGCAGCTTAGGAGTAGCGGCGAACACAGATACGCAGTATTTT.

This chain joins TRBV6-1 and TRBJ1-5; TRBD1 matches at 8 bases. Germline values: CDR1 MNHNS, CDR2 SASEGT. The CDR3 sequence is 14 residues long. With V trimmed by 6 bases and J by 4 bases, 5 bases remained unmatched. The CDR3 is CASRKDRENQPQHF. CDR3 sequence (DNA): TGTGCCAGCAGGAAGGACAGGGAAAATCAGCCCCAGCATTTT.